A selection of T cell receptor beta chains follows, all from one sample in a study of vaccination and CD4 T cells after COVID-19. In TCRdb, the PCR reads were re-called with MiXCR into one record per CDR3 protein. This table has more than 15,000 distinct CDR3 sequences, 43% appearing once. No antigens are known for them. The specimen sequenced was CD4+ T cells from blood, cultured in vitro. These receptors were collected from a human donor who had recovered from COVID-19. CDR3s include the opening cysteine and the closing phenylalanine or tryptophan. Each record gives: CDR3 protein, CDR3 DNA, V gene, J gene, clone size, D gene. D genes are given only for firm matches. Clone sizes are given selectively: once, few, many, or a class where the clone is expanded.

CASSLGQGGNSPLHF,TGTGCCAGCAGTTTGGGACAGGGGGGTAATTCACCCCTCCACTTT,TRBV12-3/TRBV12-4,TRBJ1-6,.,TRBD1
CASRDPGNSPLHF,TGTGCCAGCAGGGACCCGGGCAATTCACCCCTCCACTTT,TRBV6-2/TRBV6-3,TRBJ1-6,few,.
CASSPRPGTSGRRGNEQYF,TGTGCCAGCAGTCCGCGGCCCGGGACTAGCGGGAGACGGGGCAACGAGCAGTACTTC,TRBV27,TRBJ2-7,once,TRBD2
CASSSGETQYF,TGTGCCAGCAGCTCAGGGGAGACCCAGTACTTC,TRBV7-6,TRBJ2-5,few,.
CASSLDPNSNQPQHF,TGTGCCAGCAGTTTGGATCCGAATAGCAATCAGCCCCAGCATTTT,TRBV12-3/TRBV12-4,TRBJ1-5,few,.
CASSYGTVYNQPQHF,TGTGCCAGCAGTTATGGGACAGTCTACAATCAGCCCCAGCATTTT,TRBV6-2/TRBV6-3,TRBJ1-5,few,TRBD1
CATSDSGTSTGELFF,TGTGCCACCAGTGATTCGGGGACCTCCACCGGGGAGCTGTTTTTT,TRBV24-1,TRBJ2-2,few,.
CASSPVRGLSTDTQYF,TGTGCCAGCTCACCAGTCCGGGGGTTGAGCACAGATACGCAGTATTTT,TRBV18,TRBJ2-3,.,.
CASSSGGGYTF,TGTGCCAGCAGTTCAGGGGGCGGCTACACCTTC,TRBV6-5,TRBJ1-2,few,TRBD1
CASGLASGQGIAEQYF,TGTGCTAGTGGTTTGGCCTCGGGACAGGGCATTGCCGAGCAGTACTTC,TRBV12-5,TRBJ2-7,.,TRBD1
CASSEGGLAGVLYEQYF,TGCGCCAGCAGTGAGGGGGGACTAGCGGGAGTCCTCTACGAGCAGTACTTC,TRBV10-2,TRBJ2-7,.,TRBD2
CASSLSVRGNQPQHF,TGTGCCAGCAGTTTATCAGTTAGGGGCAATCAGCCCCAGCATTTT,TRBV28,TRBJ1-5,.,.
CASGAQGDSGNTIYF,TGTGCCAGCGGGGCTCAGGGAGACTCTGGAAACACCATATATTTT,TRBV2,TRBJ1-3,few,.
CASSEAGLEQYF,TGTGCCAGCAGTGAGGCCGGGTTGGAGCAGTACTTC,TRBV6-1,TRBJ2-7,once,.
CSATQGTYGYTF,TGCAGTGCTACACAGGGTACCTATGGCTACACCTTC,TRBV20-1,TRBJ1-2,.,.
CASGTAGNTIYF,TGTGCCAGTGGGACAGCCGGAAACACCATATATTTT,TRBV19,TRBJ1-3,.,TRBD1
CASSIPTAPGGYTF,TGTGCCAGTAGTATTCCGACAGCTCCCGGGGGCTACACCTTC,TRBV19,TRBJ1-2,.,.
CASSLSSGSAYEQYF,TGTGCCAGCAGCTTATCTAGCGGGTCCGCCTACGAGCAGTACTTC,TRBV7-2,TRBJ2-7,.,TRBD2
CATTGTGELFF,TGTGCCACCACAGGGACCGGGGAGCTGTTTTTT,TRBV11-3,TRBJ2-2,.,.
CASSRGDTGELFF,TGCGCCAGCAGCCGTGGGGACACCGGGGAGCTGTTTTTT,TRBV5-1,TRBJ2-2,.,.
CASSPGTRYQFF,TGTGCCAGCTCACCCGGGACTAGGTATCAGTTCTTC,TRBV18,TRBJ2-1,.,TRBD2
CASSLAPYRNRNYGYTF,TGTGCCAGCAGCTTAGCGCCCTACCGGAACCGCAACTATGGCTACACCTTC,TRBV7-9,TRBJ1-2,few,.